The 23 T cell receptor beta chains in this list originate from one sample, sequenced in a study of breast tumors, draining lymph nodes, adjacent tissues. Each CDR3 protein is one row after TCRdb ran MiXCR on the multiplex PCR reads. This sample has over 200,000 distinct CDR3 sequences, with less than 40% found just once. The lymph nodes were axillary draining lymph nodes from breast cancer patients. Sequencing was done on a sample of axillary lymph node tissue. These receptors originate from a female donor with breast cancer. Some clones in this sample may be carry-over from other donors' samples.

At least ten counts were recorded for this clonotype. The V and J genes are TRBV6-2 or TRBV6-3 and TRBJ2-7; 7 nucleotides line up with TRBD2. The ends lost 1 base at V and 1 base at J; junction bases unmatched: 1. The CDR3 runs 14 residues. Germline V gene data show CDR1 as MNHEY and CDR2 as SVGEGT. CDR3 sequence reads: CASSYLGLSYEQYF. The DNA for the CDR3 is TGTGCCAGCAGTTACTTGGGACTATCCTACGAGCAGTACTTC.

The table lists this clonotype with many counts. The chain has TRBV2 and TRBJ2-3; the D call may be TRBD1 or TRBD2 (7 bases each). The CDR3 is made up of 15 amino acids. Trimming removed 3 bases at V and 1 base at J, with 11 bases between. Germline lookup yields CDR1 SNHLY and CDR2 FYNNEI. The CDR3 region has the DNA TGTGCCAGCAGTGACCAGGGGGGGGGCACAGATACGCAGTATTTT. It is translated as CASSDQGGGTDTQYF.

This clonotype occurred many times. V gene TRBV20-1 combines with J gene TRBJ2-1; TRBD2 matches 9 bases. The length of the CDR3 is 16 residues. Germline V gene lookup returns CDR1 DFQATT and CDR2 SNEGSKA (reference sequence). V was pared by 0 bases and J by 3 bases, with 6 bases of the junction left unmatched. For the CDR3, the DNA is TGCAGTGCTAGAGATTCGGGCGGGAGGGACTACAATGAGCAGTTCTTC. As protein: CSARDSGGRDYNEQFF.

This clonotype was recorded many times. The chain is built from TRBV7-9 and TRBJ2-5; 8 bases fit TRBD1. Germline loops: CDR1 SEHNR, CDR2 FQNEAQ (reference sequence). V dropped 5 bases and J dropped 5; count of bases not matched to a gene: 19. The length of the CDR3 is 18 residues. The CDR3, as DNA: TGTGCCAGCAGCCAAGGGGCAGGGGGCCGCGCTGTGTGGGAGACCCAGTACTTC. Its translation is CASSQGAGGRAVWETQYF. Combining the CDR3 with reference TRBV7-9 and TRBJ2-5 gives the whole variable domain DTGVSQNPRHKITKRGQNVTFRCDPISEHNRLYWYRQTLGQGPEFLTYFQNEAQLEKSRLLSDRFSAERPKGSFSTLEIQRTEQGDSAMYLCASSQGAGGRAVWETQYFGPGTRLLVL.

This clonotype was recorded only once. J is TRBJ1-4 and V is TRBV3-1; no definite D call. This CDR3 spans 13 amino acids. Germline assignment: CDR1 LGHDT and CDR2 YNNKEL (reference sequence). The V and J ends lost 0 bases and 8 bases respectively, with 7 bases between them. The CDR3 is CASSQDTGEKLFF. The CDR3 DNA is TGTGCCAGCAGCCAAGATACGGGGGAAAAACTGTTTTTT.

This chain links TRBV15 with TRBJ2-3, with D possibly matching TRBD1 (7 bases). The germline gives CDR1 LNHNV, CDR2 YYDKDF (reference sequence). This CDR3 has 17 amino acids. V was shortened by 1 base and J by 2 bases, with 16 bases between the two germline ends. As DNA, the CDR3 is TGTGCCACCAGCAGAGCGGGGGCGGGACAGCTCACAGATACGCAGTATTTT. It is translated as CATSRAGAGQLTDTQYF.

The chain is built from TRBV7-2 and TRBJ1-1, with 7 nucleotides matching TRBD1. V dropped 11 bases and J dropped 5; count of bases not matched to a gene: 2. The CDR3 consists of 10 residues. Per the germline V gene, CDR1 is SGHTA and CDR2 is FQGNSA. The CDR3: CALGQTEAFF. DNA for the CDR3: TGTGCCCTGGGACAGACTGAAGCTTTCTTT.

This clonotype has a handful of counts. This may stem from a read error, because a much larger clone lies one nucleotide away. The V call is TRBV20-1, the J call TRBJ2-1; D is unresolved. This CDR3 is built from 12 residues. Germline CDR1 is DFQATT and CDR2 is SNEGSKA (reference sequence). CDR3 DNA: TGCAGTGCTGGCTCAACACTGAATGAGCCGTTCTTC. It yields the protein CSAGSTLNEPFF.

Note on this clonotype: The CDR3 does not close with the conserved phenylalanine or tryptophan, likely indicating a read error. The DNA is omitted, as the CDR3 cannot be located on it reliably, and the CDR3 follows TCRdb's listing. V is TRBV7-3 and J is TRBJ2-5; TRBD2, the table's D call, lacks a check against the DNA. The CDR3 is made up of 12 amino acids, end residues included. The germline gives CDR1 SGHTA, CDR2 FQGTGA. The chain's CDR3 is CASSLGPQALNT.

This clonotype was detected many times. The chain has TRBV7-2 and TRBJ2-1; TRBD1 aligns across 9 bases. CDR1 is SGHTA, CDR2 FQGNSA, per germline. The CDR3 runs to 13 residues. Trimming cost V 6 bases and J 6 bases; bases outside gene matches: 3. In DNA form, the CDR3 reads TGTGCCAGCAGGGGACAGGGATCCAATGAGCAGTTCTTC. It specifies CASRGQGSNEQFF.

On this clonotype itself: A much larger clone lies one base from this, so it may be a read error. This chain links TRBV3-1 with TRBJ2-3; D is ambiguous. CDR3 length equals 14 residues. The germline gives CDR1 LGHDT, CDR2 YNNKEL (reference sequence). Trimming stripped 1 base from V and 2 bases from J, with 7 bases between. The CDR3 region is CASSQGWNTDTQYF. DNA for the CDR3: TGTGCCAGCAGCCAAGGATGGAACACAGATACGCAGTATTTT.

This clonotype was seen repeatedly, ten times or more. The chain carries TRBV20-1 and TRBJ2-5, with 9 bases aligning to TRBD2. Germline CDR1 is DFQATT and CDR2 is SNEGSKA (reference sequence). This CDR3 has 15 amino acids. V trimming: 6 bases; J trimming: 3 bases; junction bases outside the gene matches: 11. CDR3 nucleotides: TGCAGTGCGGAAGGCCTGCGGGGGGGTGAAGAGACCCAGTACTTC. Translation gives CSAEGLRGGEETQYF.

This clonotype was found once. Lacking the conserved final phenylalanine or tryptophan, this CDR3 likely reflects a read error. The chain carries TRBV7-2 and TRBJ1-1, with D perhaps matching TRBD1 (6 bases). This CDR3 is built from 17 residues. CDR1 and CDR2 from the germline V gene are SGHTA and FQGNSA. Trimming removed 2 bases from V and 4 bases from J, with 20 bases in between. CDR3 DNA sequence: TGTGCCAGCAGCTTACACGGGGCAGGGGTGTGGAGCACTGAAGCTTTCTTG. Encoded protein: CASSLHGAGVWSTEAFL.

This clonotype occurred many times. CDR3 amino acids: CATSPKLGAPLHF. The DNA of the CDR3 is TGTGCCACCAGCCCCAAGTTGGGGGCACCCCTCCACTTT. This sequence joins TRBV15 and TRBJ1-6; the D gene is possibly TRBD1 (5 bases). The CDR3 contains 13 residues. The V gene lost 5 bases and the J gene lost 11 bases, with 13 bases spanning the gap. Germline V gene data show CDR1 as LNHNV and CDR2 as YYDKDF (reference sequence).

This clonotype has ten or more counts. This clone may be a read error of a much larger clone one base away. V usage is TRBV20-1 and J usage is TRBJ2-6; tentatively, D is TRBD1 (6 bases). This CDR3 comprises 16 residues. The germline CDR1 and CDR2 sequences are DFQATT and SNEGSKA (reference sequence). The CDR3 sequence: CSASRDKGSAANVLTF. The CDR3 DNA sequence: TGCAGTGCTAGCCGGGACAAAGGCTCTGCGGCCAACGTCCTGACTTTC.

The J gene is TRBJ2-7, the V gene TRBV12-3 or TRBV12-4; a weak D match, TRBD1 (7 bases). V gave up 6 bases and J gave up 5 bases, with 20 bases separating them. The CDR3 consists of 15 residues. The CDR3 here is CASRIDRASVNEQYF. Here the CDR3 DNA reads TGTGCCAGCAGAATCGACAGGGCTAGCGTAAACGAGCAGTACTTC.

Points on this clonotype: The conserved closing phenylalanine or tryptophan is absent in this CDR3, likely reflecting a read error. The limits of the CDR3 on the DNA are not certain, so only TCRdb's listed CDR3 is given. V and J are TRBV9 and TRBJ1-1. 10 amino acids form the CDR3, both terminal residues included. Germline loops: CDR1 SGDLS, CDR2 YYNGEE. This chain's CDR3 is CASSALGDFI.

The rearrangement uses TRBV18 and TRBJ2-2; 7 bases are shared with TRBD1. The CDR3 has 16 residues. Germline CDR1 KGHSH, CDR2 LQKENI. V shed 1 base and J 0 bases; nucleotides not matched to a gene: 2. The CDR3 protein is CASSPRTGPNTGELFF. The CDR3 region has the DNA TGTGCCAGCTCACCACGGACAGGACCGAACACCGGGGAGCTGTTTTTT. The variable domain in full, with the rest retrieved from reference TRBV18 and TRBJ2-2, is NAGVMQNPRHLVRRRGQEARLRCSPMKGHSHVYWYRQLPEEGLKFMVYLQKENIIDESGMPKERFSAEFPKEGPSILRIQQVVRGDSAAYFCASSPRTGPNTGELFFGEGSRLTVL.

This clonotype was found many times. Here the CDR3 reads CSATPRRGNEQFF. In nucleotides, the CDR3 is TGCAGTGCTACACCTAGGAGGGGGAATGAGCAGTTCTTC. This chain uses TRBV20-1 with TRBJ2-1; D is perhaps TRBD1 or TRBD2 (6 bases each). The CDR3 has 13 residues. V was trimmed by 4 bases and J by 7 bases, leaving 14 bases between them. The V gene's germline CDR1 is DFQATT and CDR2 SNEGSKA (reference sequence).

This clonotype was seen at least ten times. The gene calls are TRBV5-8 and TRBJ2-1, with 14 bases aligning to TRBD2. Per the germline V gene, CDR1 is SGHTS and CDR2 is YDEGEE. The V gene end was trimmed by 0 bases and the J gene end by 6 bases; junction bases not matched to a gene: 5. The CDR3 sequence is 17 residues long. In nucleotides, the CDR3 is TGTGCCAGCAGCTTGGATCTAGGACTAGCGGGAGGCAATGAGCAGTTCTTC. As protein: CASSLDLGLAGGNEQFF.

The rearrangement links TRBV28 to TRBJ2-4; 11 nucleotides align to TRBD1. J gave up 6 bases and V 2 bases, and 6 bases lay outside the gene matches. This CDR3 has 16 residues. The germline V gene encodes CDR1 MDHEN and CDR2 SYDVKM. CDR3 loop: CASSLMGQGDGNIQYF. The CDR3 DNA is TGTGCCAGCAGTTTAATGGGACAGGGGGATGGAAACATTCAGTACTTC. The complete variable domain, with remaining parts taken from reference TRBV28 and TRBJ2-4, reads DVKVTQSSRYLVKRTGEKVFLECVQDMDHENMFWYRQDPGLGLRLIYFSYDVKMKEKGDIPEGYSVSREKKERFSLILESASTNQTSMYLCASSLMGQGDGNIQYFGAGTRLSVL.

This clonotype was counted at least ten times. The chain couples TRBV5-1 to TRBJ1-6, with 8 bases fitting TRBD1. From germline, CDR1 is SGHRS and CDR2 YFSETQ. With 0 bases clipped from V and 10 bases from J, the junction kept 12 bases outside the gene matches. The CDR3 sequence is 17 residues long. The CDR3: CASSLGDSDRVLSPLHF. The DNA of the CDR3 is TGCGCCAGCAGCTTGGGGGATTCGGACAGGGTTTTGTCACCCCTCCACTTT. The full variable domain, with the rest looked up from reference TRBV5-1 and TRBJ1-6, is KAGVTQTPRYLIKTRGQQVTLSCSPISGHRSVSWYQQTPGQGLQFLFEYFSETQRNKGNFPGRFSGRQFSNSRSEMNVSTLELGDSALYLCASSLGDSDRVLSPLHFGNGTRLTVT.

V and J are TRBV25-1 and TRBJ2-1; maybe TRBD2 (5 bases). The CDR3 totals 12 residues. The germline V and J ends were trimmed by 11 bases and 5 bases, with 13 bases remaining between them. Looked up from germline, CDR1 is MGHDK and CDR2 is SYGVNS. CDR3 loop: CAGGLSDNEQFF. The CDR3 DNA follows: TGTGCCGGCGGGCTATCCGACAATGAGCAGTTCTTC.